The rows below give T cell receptor beta chains drawn from one sample of a study of T cell repertoires in cytomegalovirus infection. One entry per CDR3 protein results from TCRdb running MiXCR on the reads. Of 600,000 to 700,000 distinct CDR3 sequences listed, approximately 33% are singletons. Their target antigens are unknown. The input for sequencing was cultured PBMCs, taken from culture after CMV antigen stimulation. The source of these receptors is a human donor in good health (CMV status not recorded). Some clones in this sample may be carry-over from other donors' samples. Each CDR3 is given with its conserved first and last residue. D genes are given only for firm matches. Rows give clone size only sometimes, using once, few, many, or a class for an expanded clone.

>TRBV6-8|TRBJ2-5|-|-
TGTGCCAGCAGTTACTACTCAAACCAAGAGACCCAGTACTTC
CASSYYSNQETQYF
>TRBV15|TRBJ2-4|-|TRBD1
TGTGCCACCAGCAGAGGGGGACAGGGGGGAAACATTCAGTACTTC
CATSRGGQGGNIQYF
>TRBV20-1|TRBJ2-3|-|-
TGCAGTGGCTCTCAGGATACGCAGTATTTT
CSGSQDTQYF
>TRBV7-2|TRBJ2-1|many|TRBD2
TGTGCCAGCAGCTCCGAGCGGGAGGCTTTGGTCAATGAGCAGTTCTTC
CASSSEREALVNEQFF
>TRBV20-1|TRBJ2-1|-|TRBD2
TGCAGTGCTAGATCCCGAACTCTCCGGGCGGGAGGTAGCAATGAGCAGTTCTTC
CSARSRTLRAGGSNEQFF
>TRBV12-3/TRBV12-4|TRBJ2-4|few|TRBD1
TGTGCCAGCAGTGTTGACAGGGGCCCAAACATTCAGTACTTC
CASSVDRGPNIQYF
>TRBV7-8|TRBJ1-5|few|-
TGTGCCAGCAGCTTATGGCAGGGACGCAATCAGCCCCAGCATTTT
CASSLWQGRNQPQHF
>TRBV6-2/TRBV6-3|TRBJ2-7|few|TRBD1
TGTGCCAGCCACAGGGGGCGGAACGAGCAGTACTTC
CASHRGRNEQYF
>TRBV4-1|TRBJ2-5|few|-
TGCGCCAGCAGCCAAGATCGGCCCGGCTGGCAGACCCAAGAGACCCAGTACTTC
CASSQDRPGWQTQETQYF
>TRBV11-3|TRBJ1-5|-|-
TGTGCCAGCAGCTTAGGATTCAACAGGGAAGGCAATCAGCCCCAGCATTTT
CASSLGFNREGNQPQHF
>TRBV20-1|TRBJ2-7|-|-
TGCAGTGCTAGCCTCGGGCAGGCCCCGTACGAGCAGTACTTC
CSASLGQAPYEQYF
>TRBV6-1|TRBJ2-3|-|-
TGTGCCAGCGGTGATCCGGCAGATACGCAGTATTTT
CASGDPADTQYF
>TRBV7-6|TRBJ1-4|many|-
TGTGCCAGCAGCTCCGGACACCCCGCTTCTTTAACTAATGAAAAACTGTTTTTT
CASSSGHPASLTNEKLFF
>TRBV7-2|TRBJ2-7|-|TRBD1
TGTGCCAGCAGCTCAGGGATTAGACAGGGGGCTTACGAGCAGTACTTC
CASSSGIRQGAYEQYF
>TRBV19|TRBJ1-5|-|-
TGTGCCAGTAGGAAACCAGGGGCTGAGGGCAATCAGCCCCAGCATTTT
CASRKPGAEGNQPQHF
>TRBV14|TRBJ1-2|-|-
TGTGCCAGCAGCCCTCTGGCGGGGGCGCCCAGCTATGGCTACACCTTC
CASSPLAGAPSYGYTF
>TRBV20-1|TRBJ1-1|-|-
TGCAGTGCTAGATCGGACAGAGACACTGAAGCTTTCTTT
CSARSDRDTEAFF
>TRBV6-1|TRBJ1-4|-|TRBD1
TGTGCCAGCAGTGAAGATACGGGCAGGGGGTATGAAAAACTGTTTTTT
CASSEDTGRGYEKLFF
>TRBV7-9|TRBJ2-5|-|-
TGTGCCAGCAGCTTTACGGACAGAAGGGAGACCCAGTACTTC
CASSFTDRRETQYF
>TRBV7-9|TRBJ2-2|-|-
TGTGCCAGCAGCCGGACGGATAACACCGGGGAGCTGTTTTTT
CASSRTDNTGELFF
>TRBV7-2|TRBJ2-3|few|-
TGTGCCAGCAGCCGACGGAGGCTCACAGATACGCAGTATTTT
CASSRRRLTDTQYF
>TRBV2|TRBJ1-5|few|-
TGTGCCAGTACGGACAGCAATCAGCCCCAGCATTTT
CASTDSNQPQHF
>TRBV20-1|TRBJ1-1|-|-
TGCAGTGCTTGGAAGCTGACCGAAGCTTTCTTT
CSAWKLTEAFF
>TRBV14|TRBJ1-2|few|-
TGTGCCAGCAGCCAAGTCTCTAGCTACTATGGCTACACCTTC
CASSQVSSYYGYTF
>TRBV7-2|TRBJ2-7|few|TRBD2
TGTGCCAGCACTAGCGGGCGGTACTCCTACGAGCAGTACTTC
CASTSGRYSYEQYF
>TRBV18|TRBJ1-5|-|TRBD1
TGTGCCAGCTCACCAATGGACAGGGCCAATCAGCCCCAGCATTTT
CASSPMDRANQPQHF
>TRBV27|TRBJ2-5|-|-
TGTGCCAGCAGCGGTTTGGGAAGGCCCCCGGGGGACCAGTGCTTC
CASSGLGRPPGDQCF
>TRBV23-1|TRBJ2-1|few|-
TGCGCCAGCAGTAGGTACAGGGACCCCAGTGAGCAGTTCTTC
CASSRYRDPSEQFF
>TRBV7-2|TRBJ2-3|-|-
TGTGCCAGCAGCTTATCCACATCAGATACGCAGTATTTT
CASSLSTSDTQYF
>TRBV12-3/TRBV12-4|TRBJ2-3|few|TRBD2
TGTGCCAGCAGGGTAGCGGGGGGGCCCACAGATACGCAGTATTTT
CASRVAGGPTDTQYF
>TRBV7-6|TRBJ1-2|few|-
TGTGCCAGCAGCTTAGGCCGGGGGGAGTGGAAGGACTATGGCTACACCTTC
CASSLGRGEWKDYGYTF
>TRBV29-1|TRBJ2-1|few|-
TGCAGCGTTGCAGGGAATGAGCAGTTCTTC
CSVAGNEQFF
>TRBV7-2|TRBJ1-2|many|-
TGTGCCAGCAGCCGGGACCGAGATGGCTACACCTTC
CASSRDRDGYTF
>TRBV10-3|TRBJ2-2|-|-
TGTGCCATCAGTGCGGGCAGGGCCACCGGGGAGCTGTTTTTT
CAISAGRATGELFF
>TRBV7-2|TRBJ2-7|few|-
TGTGCCAGCAGCTTTGGCCCGGGTAGCGCCTACTACGAGCAGTACTTC
CASSFGPGSAYYEQYF
>TRBV20-1|TRBJ2-7|-|-
TGCAGCCAAACCCCCAGCTACCGCTACGAGCAGTACTTC
CSQTPSYRYEQYF
>TRBV11-1|TRBJ2-7|-|TRBD1
TGTGCCAGCAGCGGACACAGGGGATTAAACGAGCAGTACTTC
CASSGHRGLNEQYF
>TRBV6-2/TRBV6-3|TRBJ2-3|-|-
TGTGCCAGCCACGCTAGCACAGATACGCAGTATTTT
CASHASTDTQYF
>TRBV19|TRBJ2-1|-|TRBD2
TGTGCCAGTAGTATATTTAGCGGGAGAGGAAATGAGCAGTTCTTC
CASSIFSGRGNEQFF
>TRBV20-1|TRBJ1-5|-|-
TGCAGTGCTATAGAGCCTCACAGTGACAATCAGCCCCAGCATTTT
CSAIEPHSDNQPQHF
>TRBV2|TRBJ1-1|few|-
TGTGCCAGCAGAGGACAGTGGTATGCTTTCTTT
CASRGQWYAFF
>TRBV20-1|TRBJ2-5|-|-
TGCAGTCTTCCTGGACAGCAAGAGACCCAGTACTTC
CSLPGQQETQYF
>TRBV7-2|TRBJ2-3|-|TRBD2
TGTGCCAGCAGCCTACAGACTAGCATCACAGATACGCAGTATTTT
CASSLQTSITDTQYF
>TRBV27|TRBJ2-3|-|TRBD2
TGTGCCAGCAGTTCTGGGACTACACAAACAGATACGCAGTATTTT
CASSSGTTQTDTQYF
>TRBV19|TRBJ1-2|-|-
TGTGCCAGTAGTATACGGGGGCCCCTCTCTAACTATGGCTACACCTTC
CASSIRGPLSNYGYTF
>TRBV7-8|TRBJ1-6|-|-
TGTGCCAGCAGCTTAGCGATTTTCTCTCTCAGCTCACCCCTCCACTTT
CASSLAIFSLSSPLHF
>TRBV7-6|TRBJ2-5|-|-
TGTGCCAGCAGCCCCGGGGCACAGGGTTGGGAGACCCAGTACTTC
CASSPGAQGWETQYF
>TRBV7-2|TRBJ1-5|many|-
TGTGCCAGCAGCCTGCGACCCGGCTTCCCTCCCCATTTT
CASSLRPGFPPHF
>TRBV7-8|TRBJ1-1|few|-
TGTGCCAGCAGCCCGAGGCCGGAAAAAGCTGAAGCTTTCTTT
CASSPRPEKAEAFF